The TCR beta chain under discussion was sequenced for a study of shared clonotypes between healthy human individuals. Study as a whole: The donor pool was made up of a couple of women and three men aged 18 to 49.

Clones were read by immunoSEQ multiplex PCR, and TCRdb kept only the in-frame ones, dropping some. The table records millions of clones, approximately 95% of them present only once. The CDR3 is 9 residues long. Trimming pared 10 bases from V and 7 bases from J, leaving 7 bases between. Germline assignment: CDR1 WNHNN and CDR2 SYGVQD (reference sequence). About this clone itself: Its antigen remains unidentified.

Study-level points and caveats: Memory subsets had estimated richness that was generally smaller than that of naive subsets. It was the non-shared clonotypes that had lower generation probabilities than clonotypes shared by all four donors. Among a handful of donors, roughly 5% of naive CD4 clonotypes were found in common.

Naive CD8 cells comprised CD45RO-negative, CCR7-positively selected cells, excluding terminally differentiated effector memory CD45RA+ cells. The sample was naive CD8+ T cells sorted from blood. The source of this sequence is a man between 18 and 29 years old in good health. V and J are TRBV10-1 and TRBJ1-2; D not certain. This chain's CDR3 is CAILCGYTF. The DNA of the CDR3 is TGCGCCATCTTATGTGGCTACACCTTC.